Given below is one T cell receptor beta chain in context. What it binds is not known. HTBI primers from iRepertoire and Arm-PCR of CDR3 regions yielded the TCR beta libraries. Per the original methods: Gene usage covered approximately 60 TRBV and 13 to 15 TRBJ segments. TCRdb analysed the multiplex PCR reads with MiXCR anew, one entry per CDR3 protein. V and J calls and clone size were set by TCRdb, not the authors. The table records about 470,000 distinct CDR3 sequences, around 15% of them present only once. The time point was: newly diagnosed GD, antithyroid drugs for less than 3 months. Following extraction of RNA from PBMCs, that RNA was used to make the TCR library. The guidelines of the American Thyroid Association were the basis for diagnosing Graves' disease. This sample is part of a study of regulatory T cells in long-lasting Graves disease. Points from the study as a whole: Relative to newly diagnosed Graves' patients, persistent ones had lower TCR diversity.

Germline V lookup: CDR1 LNHDA, CDR2 SQIVND (reference sequence). V gave up 3 bases and J gave up 15 bases, with 18 bases separating them. The CDR3 has 13 residues. The same sample was also used in a study of T cells in Graves' hyperthyroidism and ophthalmopathy. From that second work: Those with hyperthyroidism were 18 to 65 years old, newly diagnosed, and ill for under 2 months.

This chain uses TRBV19 with TRBJ2-1, with D possibly TRBD2 on 6 matching bases. This clonotype was sampled from a man aged 35 to 55 with Graves disease. Material: peripheral blood mononuclear cells (PBMCs), obtained at new diagnosis, from a patient treated with antithyroid drugs. DNA for the CDR3: TGTGCCAGTAGTATCGCGGGGACCAGCGTTTTGTTCTTC. This sequence encodes CASSIAGTSVLFF.